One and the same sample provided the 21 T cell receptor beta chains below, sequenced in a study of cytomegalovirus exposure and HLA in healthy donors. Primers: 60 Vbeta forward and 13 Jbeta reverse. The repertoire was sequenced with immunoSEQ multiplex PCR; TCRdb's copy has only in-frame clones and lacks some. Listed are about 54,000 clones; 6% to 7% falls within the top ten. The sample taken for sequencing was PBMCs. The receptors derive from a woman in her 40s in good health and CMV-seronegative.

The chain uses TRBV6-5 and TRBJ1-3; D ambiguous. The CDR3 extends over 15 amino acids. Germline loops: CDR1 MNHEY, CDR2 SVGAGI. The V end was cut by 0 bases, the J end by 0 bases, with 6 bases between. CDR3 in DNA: TGTGCCAGCAGTTACTCGCAGTACTCTGGAAACACCATATATTTT. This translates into CASSYSQYSGNTIYF.

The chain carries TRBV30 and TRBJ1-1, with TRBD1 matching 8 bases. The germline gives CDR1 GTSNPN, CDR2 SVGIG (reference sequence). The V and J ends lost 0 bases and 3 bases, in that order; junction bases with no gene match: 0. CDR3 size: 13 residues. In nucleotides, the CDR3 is TGTGCCTGGAGTGTACAGGGGGACACTGAAGCTTTCTTT. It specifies CAWSVQGDTEAFF. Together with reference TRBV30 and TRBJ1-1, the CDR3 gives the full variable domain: SQTIHQWPATLVQPVGSPLSLECTVEGTSNPNLYWYRQAAGRGLQLLFYSVGIGQISSEVPQNLSASRPQDRQFILSSKKLLLSDSGFYLCAWSVQGDTEAFFGQGTRLTVV.

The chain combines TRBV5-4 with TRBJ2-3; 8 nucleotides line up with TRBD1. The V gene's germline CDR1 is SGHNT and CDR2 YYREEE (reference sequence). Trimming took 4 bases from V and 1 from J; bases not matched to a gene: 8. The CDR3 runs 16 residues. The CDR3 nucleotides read TGTGCCAGCAGCCAAAACACAGGGGGAGGCACAGATACGCAGTATTTT. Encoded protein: CASSQNTGGGTDTQYF.

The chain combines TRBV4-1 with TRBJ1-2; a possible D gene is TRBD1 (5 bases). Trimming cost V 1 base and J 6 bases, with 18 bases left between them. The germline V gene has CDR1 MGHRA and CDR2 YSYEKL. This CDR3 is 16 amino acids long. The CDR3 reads CASSQGPTWGPNGYTF. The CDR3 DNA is TGCGCCAGCAGCCAAGGTCCCACCTGGGGCCCTAATGGCTACACCTTC.

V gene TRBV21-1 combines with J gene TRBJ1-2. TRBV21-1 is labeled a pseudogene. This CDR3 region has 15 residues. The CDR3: CASSYQTELNYGYTF. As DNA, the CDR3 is TGTGCCAGCAGCTACCAGACGGAACTAAACTATGGCTACACCTTC.

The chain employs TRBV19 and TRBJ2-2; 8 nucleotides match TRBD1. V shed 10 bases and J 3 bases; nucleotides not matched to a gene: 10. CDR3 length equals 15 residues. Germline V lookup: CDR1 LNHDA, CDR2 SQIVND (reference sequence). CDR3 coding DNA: TGTGCCACCAGAGACAGGGGATGGGACACCGGGGAGCTGTTTTTT. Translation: CATRDRGWDTGELFF.

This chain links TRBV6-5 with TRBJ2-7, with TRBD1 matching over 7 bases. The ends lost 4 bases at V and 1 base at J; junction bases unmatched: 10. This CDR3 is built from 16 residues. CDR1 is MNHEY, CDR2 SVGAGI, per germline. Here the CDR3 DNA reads TGTGCCAGCAGTTCCCCTTCGACAGGGCTTTCCTACGAGCAGTACTTC. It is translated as CASSSPSTGLSYEQYF.

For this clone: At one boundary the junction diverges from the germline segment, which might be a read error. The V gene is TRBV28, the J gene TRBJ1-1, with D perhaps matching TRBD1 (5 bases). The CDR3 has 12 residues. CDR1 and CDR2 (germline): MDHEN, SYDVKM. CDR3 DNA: TGTGCCAGCAGTTTTCCGGACACCGAAGCTTTCTTT. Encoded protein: CASSFPDTEAFF.

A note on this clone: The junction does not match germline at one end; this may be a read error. In DNA form, the CDR3 reads TGTGCCAGCAGTTACCAAAAAACAGGGAACGCTGAAGCTTTCTTT. This gives the protein CASSYQKTGNAEAFF. The genes are TRBV6-6 and TRBJ1-1; D might be TRBD1 (6 bases). The CDR3 is 15 residues long. Germline CDR1 MNHNY, CDR2 SVGAGI (reference sequence).

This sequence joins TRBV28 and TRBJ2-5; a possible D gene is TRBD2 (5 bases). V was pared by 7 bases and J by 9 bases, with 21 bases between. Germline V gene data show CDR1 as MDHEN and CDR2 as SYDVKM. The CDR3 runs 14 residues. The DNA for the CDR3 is TGTGCCAGCAATCCGAGAGGACTCCTAGGAGCCCAGTACTTC. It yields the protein CASNPRGLLGAQYF.

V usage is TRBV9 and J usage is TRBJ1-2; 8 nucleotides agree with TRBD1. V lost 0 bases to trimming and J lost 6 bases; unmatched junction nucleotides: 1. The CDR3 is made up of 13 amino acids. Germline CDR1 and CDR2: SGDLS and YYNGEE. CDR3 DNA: TGTGCCAGCAGCGTAGGACAGGGGAATGGCTACACCTTC. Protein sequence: CASSVGQGNGYTF. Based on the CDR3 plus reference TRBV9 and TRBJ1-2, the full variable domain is DSGVTQTPKHLITATGQRVTLRCSPRSGDLSVYWYQQSLDQGLQFLIQYYNGEERAKGNILERFSAQQFPDLHSELNLSSLELGDSALYFCASSVGQGNGYTFGSGTRLTVV.

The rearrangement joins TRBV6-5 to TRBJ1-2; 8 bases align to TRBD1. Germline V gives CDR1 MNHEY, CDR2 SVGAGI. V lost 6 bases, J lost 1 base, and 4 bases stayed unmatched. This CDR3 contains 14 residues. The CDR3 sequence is CASRRTGSNYGYTF. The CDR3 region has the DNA TGTGCCAGCAGGAGGACAGGGAGTAACTATGGCTACACCTTC.

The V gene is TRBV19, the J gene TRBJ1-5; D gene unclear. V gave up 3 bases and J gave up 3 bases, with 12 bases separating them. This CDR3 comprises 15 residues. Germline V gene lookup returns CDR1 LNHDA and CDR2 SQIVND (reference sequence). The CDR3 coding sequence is TGTGCCAGTAGTATTGGAGAAGGAGACAATCAGCCCCAGCATTTT. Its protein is CASSIGEGDNQPQHF. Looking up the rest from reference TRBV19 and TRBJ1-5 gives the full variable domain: DGGITQSPKYLFRKEGQNVTLSCEQNLNHDAMYWYRQDPGQGLRLIYYSQIVNDFQKGDIAEGYSVSREKKESFPLTVTSAQKNPTAFYLCASSIGEGDNQPQHFGDGTRLSIL.

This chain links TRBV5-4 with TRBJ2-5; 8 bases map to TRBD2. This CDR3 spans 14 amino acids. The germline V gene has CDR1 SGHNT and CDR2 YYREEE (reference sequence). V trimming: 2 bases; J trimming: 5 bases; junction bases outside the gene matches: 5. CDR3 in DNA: TGTGCCAGCAGCTTAGCGGGAGCCAGGGAGACCCAGTACTTC. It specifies CASSLAGARETQYF.

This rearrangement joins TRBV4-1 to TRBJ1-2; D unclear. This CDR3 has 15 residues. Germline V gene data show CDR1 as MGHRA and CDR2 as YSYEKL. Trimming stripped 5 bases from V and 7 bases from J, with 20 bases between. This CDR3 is CASSTDDFPWPGYTF. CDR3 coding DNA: TGCGCCAGCAGCACAGACGATTTCCCCTGGCCTGGCTACACCTTC.

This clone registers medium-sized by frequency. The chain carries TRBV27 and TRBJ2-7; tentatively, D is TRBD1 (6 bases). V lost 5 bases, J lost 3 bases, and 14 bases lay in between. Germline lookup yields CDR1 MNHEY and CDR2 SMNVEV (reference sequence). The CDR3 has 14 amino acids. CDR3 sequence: CASSPIDRYYEQYF. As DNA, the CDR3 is TGTGCCAGCAGTCCAATCGACAGGTACTACGAGCAGTACTTC.

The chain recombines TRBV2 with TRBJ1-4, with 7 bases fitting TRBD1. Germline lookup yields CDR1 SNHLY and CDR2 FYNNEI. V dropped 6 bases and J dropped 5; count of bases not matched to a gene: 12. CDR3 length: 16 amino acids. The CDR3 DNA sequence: TGTGCCAGCAGGCCGGGACAGCCAAATCCCAATGAAAAACTGTTTTTT. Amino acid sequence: CASRPGQPNPNEKLFF.

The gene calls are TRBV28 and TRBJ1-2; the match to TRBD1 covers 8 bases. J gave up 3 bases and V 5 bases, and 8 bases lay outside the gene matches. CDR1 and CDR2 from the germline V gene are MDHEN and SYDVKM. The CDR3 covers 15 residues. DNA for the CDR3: TGTGCCAGCAGTCCCGCGGACAGGGAGTACTATGGCTACACCTTC. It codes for CASSPADREYYGYTF.

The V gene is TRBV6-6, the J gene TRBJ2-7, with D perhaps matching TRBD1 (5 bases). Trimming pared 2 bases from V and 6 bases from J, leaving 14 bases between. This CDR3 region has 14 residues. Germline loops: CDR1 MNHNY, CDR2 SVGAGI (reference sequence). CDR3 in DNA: TGTGCCAGCAGTTACCACGTCGAAGGGGCCGAGCAGTACTTC. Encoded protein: CASSYHVEGAEQYF.

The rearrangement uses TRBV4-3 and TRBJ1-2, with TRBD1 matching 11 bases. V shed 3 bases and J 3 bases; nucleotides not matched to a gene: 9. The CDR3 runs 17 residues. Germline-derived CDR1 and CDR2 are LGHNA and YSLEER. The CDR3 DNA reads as TGCGCCAGCAGCCAGGGGAGGGACAGGGGGAAGGACTATGGCTACACCTTC. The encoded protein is CASSQGRDRGKDYGYTF.

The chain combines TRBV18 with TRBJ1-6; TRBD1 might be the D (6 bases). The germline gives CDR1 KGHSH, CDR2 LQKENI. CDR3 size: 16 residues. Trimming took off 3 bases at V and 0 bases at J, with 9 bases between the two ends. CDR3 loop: CASSPDSSSYNSPLHF. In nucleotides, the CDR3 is TGTGCCAGCTCACCGGACAGCAGCTCCTATAATTCACCCCTCCACTTT.